This TCR beta chain was found in a study of cytomegalovirus exposure and HLA in healthy donors. Here immunoSEQ multiplex PCR was the method, and the copy in TCRdb shows in-frame clones only, minus some. The table lists 150,000 to 250,000 clones, approximately 78% of them singletons. Trimming took off 3 bases at V and 2 bases at J, with 9 bases between the two ends. CDR3 length equals 14 residues. Germline assignment: CDR1 LNHDA and CDR2 SQIVND (reference sequence). The sequenced sample consisted of PBMCs. This clonotype was obtained from a woman aged 25 to 39 in good health and CMV-seronegative. V and J are TRBV19 and TRBJ2-3; D may be TRBD2 (5 bases). The chain's CDR3 is CASSIYGNTDTQYF. CDR3 sequence (DNA): TGTGCCAGTAGTATCTACGGGAACACAGATACGCAGTATTTT. The whole variable domain, filled in from reference TRBV19 and TRBJ2-3, reads DGGITQSPKYLFRKEGQNVTLSCEQNLNHDAMYWYRQDPGQGLRLIYYSQIVNDFQKGDIAEGYSVSREKKESFPLTVTSAQKNPTAFYLCASSIYGNTDTQYFGPGTRLTVL.